The 14 T cell receptor beta chains listed next were all sequenced from one sample in a study of memory CD4+ T cells and cytomegalovirus serostatus. TCRdb's table, derived via immunoSEQ multiplex PCR, lists solely in-frame clones and lacks some. The data hold 35,000 to 55,000 clones, with 76% observed a single time. The sort gate was single viable CD3+CD4+CD8-CD45RO+ cells for memory CD4+ T cells. The sample taken for sequencing was memory CD4+ T cells from blood. These TCRs come from an adult in good health and CMV-seronegative.

The chain has TRBV9 and TRBJ2-1; D is possibly TRBD2 (7 bases). The CDR3 contains 17 residues. The V and J ends lost 0 bases and 0 bases respectively, with 13 bases between them. Germline CDR1 is SGDLS and CDR2 is YYNGEE. Here the CDR3 DNA reads TGTGCCAGCAGCGTAGGAGGGGGGGCCGGCTCCTACAATGAGCAGTTCTTC. Its translation is CASSVGGGAGSYNEQFF.

The chain is built from TRBV6-1 and TRBJ1-6; D is ambiguous. CDR1 and CDR2 (germline): MNHNS, SASEGT. The CDR3 extends over 15 amino acids. V was cut by 1 base and J by 10 bases, with 14 bases left in between. For the CDR3, the DNA is TGTGCCAGCAGTGAAGGTTGGGGAGTAGGATCACCCCTCCACTTT. This sequence encodes CASSEGWGVGSPLHF.

The chain combines TRBV4-2 with TRBJ2-5; 7 positions match TRBD2. Germline V gene data show CDR1 as LGHNA and CDR2 as YNFKEQ. Losses at the gene ends were 1 base for V and 1 base for J; bases not matched to a gene: 6. The CDR3 totals 16 residues. This CDR3 reads CASSQGEGTVQETQYF. The CDR3 DNA sequence: TGTGCCAGCAGCCAAGGGGAGGGAACAGTCCAAGAGACCCAGTACTTC.

V gene TRBV5-6 combines with J gene TRBJ1-5; D ambiguous. The V gene's germline CDR1 is SGHDT and CDR2 YYEEEE. Trimming left V 2 bases short and J 7 bases short, with 19 bases between. This CDR3 has 16 residues. This CDR3 is CASSFQSRRYDQPQHF. As DNA, the CDR3 is TGTGCCAGCAGCTTCCAGTCCCGTAGGTACGACCAGCCCCAGCATTTT.

The chain links TRBV6-5 to TRBJ1-2, with a tentative D call TRBD1 (5 bases). The germline V and J ends were trimmed by 10 bases and 1 base, with 13 bases remaining between them. Germline CDR1 and CDR2: MNHEY and SVGAGI. The CDR3 length is 13 residues. The CDR3 coding sequence is TGTGCCACCTCGGACATGGGTAACTATGGCTACACCTTC. Amino acids: CATSDMGNYGYTF.

The V gene is TRBV15, the J gene TRBJ2-7; D is undetermined. CDR1 and CDR2 (germline): LNHNV, YYDKDF (reference sequence). This CDR3 spans 19 amino acids. Deletions cut 0 bases from V and 0 bases from J, with 21 bases between. The CDR3 spells CATSRDPGVWTADSYEQYF. CDR3 nucleotide sequence: TGTGCCACCAGCAGAGATCCTGGGGTTTGGACCGCAGACTCCTACGAGCAGTACTTC.

This clone was detected only a few times. The chain is built from TRBV29-1 and TRBJ2-2, with D perhaps matching TRBD2 (6 bases). The V end was cut by 4 bases, the J end by 2 bases, with 14 bases between. The CDR3 loop spans 15 amino acids. Germline V lookup: CDR1 SQVTM, CDR2 ANQGSEA. The CDR3 loop is CSVVGSTSNTGELFF. The CDR3 DNA sequence: TGCAGCGTTGTAGGGAGTACTAGCAACACCGGGGAGCTGTTTTTT.

As regards this clone: The same CDR3 also results from other DNA sequences found in this sample. This chain joins TRBV10-3 and TRBJ2-1; the match to TRBD2 covers 7 bases. This CDR3 has 16 residues. The germline V gene has CDR1 ENHRY and CDR2 SYGVKD. Trimming cost V 2 bases and J 2 bases; bases outside gene matches: 6. The CDR3 here is CAISESSGGTYNEQFF. The CDR3, as DNA: TGTGCCATCAGTGAGAGTTCCGGGGGGACCTACAATGAGCAGTTCTTC.

The chain uses TRBV2 and TRBJ2-5; D is possibly TRBD2 (7 bases). The CDR3 runs to 13 residues. The germline gives CDR1 SNHLY, CDR2 FYNNEI. The V end lost 10 bases, the J end lost 6 bases, and 18 bases lay between the germline ends. CDR3 coding DNA: TGTGCCACCTGGGAGGGGGGTGTAAAGACCCAGTACTTC. It is translated as CATWEGGVKTQYF.

The rearrangement uses TRBV6-1 and TRBJ1-2; D remains unclear. This CDR3 contains 13 residues. Germline V gene data show CDR1 as MNHNS and CDR2 as SASEGT. The V and J ends lost 2 bases and 6 bases respectively, with 10 bases between them. The DNA of the CDR3 is TGTGCCAGCAGTGAACGGGAGGGTCATGGCTACACCTTC. This translates into CASSEREGHGYTF.

This chain links TRBV7-9 with TRBJ2-7; 7 nucleotides align to TRBD1. The germline V gene has CDR1 SEHNR and CDR2 FQNEAQ (reference sequence). The CDR3 sequence is 15 residues long. V shed 1 base and J 4 bases; nucleotides not matched to a gene: 7. CDR3 bases: TGTGCCAGCAGCTTAGACAGGGGCGGTAGGTACGAGCAGTACTTC. Encoded protein: CASSLDRGGRYEQYF.

This chain links TRBV12-5 with TRBJ2-3, with 9 bases identical to TRBD1. With 5 bases clipped from V and 3 bases from J, the junction kept 12 bases outside the gene matches. The CDR3 loop spans 17 amino acids. From germline, CDR1 is LGHNT and CDR2 FRNRAP. For the CDR3, the DNA is TGTGCTAGTGGTCCCGGGACAGGGATCGACGGAACAGATACGCAGTATTTT. Protein: CASGPGTGIDGTDTQYF.

The chain recombines TRBV6-6 with TRBJ2-7; no clear D gene. V was clipped by 0 bases and J by 0 bases, with 6 bases between them. Germline lookup yields CDR1 MNHNY and CDR2 SVGAGI (reference sequence). This CDR3 is built from 14 residues. CDR3 protein: CASSYSKVSYEQYF. Here the CDR3 DNA reads TGTGCCAGCAGTTACTCGAAGGTCTCCTACGAGCAGTACTTC.

The chain has TRBV7-9 and TRBJ2-6, with 11 bases identical to TRBD1. This CDR3 region has 19 residues. Trimming removed 3 bases from V and 3 bases from J; junction bases left unmatched: 10. The germline V gene has CDR1 SEHNR and CDR2 FQNEAQ (reference sequence). This CDR3 reads CASSLYPGQGGFGANVLTF. The CDR3 region has the DNA TGTGCCAGCAGCTTGTATCCGGGACAGGGGGGATTTGGGGCCAACGTCCTGACTTTC.